A single sample gave rise to the 21 T cell receptor beta chains below, sequenced in a study of tumor and adjacent non-tumor tissue in lung cancer. Three rounds of nested PCR, following a modified ARM-PCR protocol, produced the TCRbeta library. TCRdb re-called the multiplex PCR reads with MiXCR, one entry per CDR3 protein. The sample shows about 98,000 distinct CDR3 sequences, more than 80% of them seen only once. RNA was extracted from bulk tissue without any cell sorting. The normal lung tissue was taken more than 3 cm from the tumor edge. Sequencing was done on a sample of distant non-tumor lung tissue. These receptors were obtained from a man between 60 and 75 years old with small cell lung cancer.

V usage is TRBV6-1 and J usage is TRBJ2-7; 7 bases map to TRBD2. This CDR3 is 14 amino acids long. The germline V gene has CDR1 MNHNS and CDR2 SASEGT. In DNA form, the CDR3 reads TGTGCCTGCAGCTTCCGGGGGGTCGGCTACGAGCAGTACGTC. This sequence encodes CACSFRGVGYEQYV.

As to this clonotype: One junction end does not reproduce the germline sequence, and a read error may be involved. Written as DNA, the CDR3 is TGTACCAGCAGACAGGGACTAATGGCTAGCACAGATACGCAGTATTTT. Protein sequence: CTSRQGLMASTDTQYF. V and J are TRBV6-6 and TRBJ2-3; tentatively, D is TRBD1 or TRBD2 (7 bases each). There are 16 residues in the CDR3. Germline CDR1 MNHNY, CDR2 SVGAGI (reference sequence).

Concerning this clonotype: A read error may produce the germline difference seen at one junction end. The genes are TRBV11-2 and TRBJ2-1, with D perhaps TRBD1 or TRBD2 (5 bases each). Germline V gene sequence: CDR1 SGHAT, CDR2 FQNNGV. CDR3 length equals 14 residues. The CDR3 region is CASQKRQGDNEEFF. The CDR3 region has the DNA TGTGCTAGCCAGAAGCGGCAGGGAGACAATGAGGAGTTTTTC.

The chain combines TRBV28 with TRBJ2-7; TRBD1 aligns across 12 bases. The CDR3 has 15 amino acids. Trimming took 7 bases from V and 9 from J; bases not matched to a gene: 13. Germline V gene lookup returns CDR1 MDHEN and CDR2 SYDVKM. DNA of the CDR3: TGTGCCAGCAACGACCCGGGACAGGGGGCTTTATGGCAGTACTTC. Protein sequence: CASNDPGQGALWQYF.

Points on this clonotype: The germline gene is not matched at one end of the junction; a read error may be the cause. V gene TRBV6-2 or TRBV6-3 combines with J gene TRBJ2-1; D is uncertain. CDR3 length: 11 residues. Per the germline V gene, CDR1 is MNHEY and CDR2 is SVGEGT. The CDR3 is CANSYPARQLF. CDR3 coding DNA: TGTGCCAACAGTTACCCGGCTAGGCAGTTATTC.

Of note for this clonotype: Relative to the germline gene, one junction end is altered; a read error may explain this. The J gene is TRBJ2-3, the V gene TRBV20-1; D ambiguous. CDR1 is DFQATT and CDR2 is SNEGSKA in the germline V gene (reference sequence). CDR3 length: 12 residues. The CDR3 loop is CSAMGLADTQCF. DNA for the CDR3: TGCAGTGCTATGGGTCTGGCAGATACGCAGTGTTTT.

To note about this clonotype: The CDR3 carries no conserved terminal phenylalanine or tryptophan, so it likely arises from a read error. V and J are TRBV6-5 and TRBJ2-1; D might be TRBD1 (5 bases). CDR1 and CDR2 from the germline V gene are MNHEY and SVGAGI. The CDR3 extends over 13 amino acids. CDR3: CASSYGATNKQFL. The DNA of the CDR3 is TGTGCCAGCAGTTACGGGGCTACCAATAAGCAGTTCTTA.

This clonotype appeared a few times. Written as DNA, the CDR3 is TGCAGTGCCACAGGACAGGTCAATGAGCAGTTCTTC. Protein product: CSATGQVNEQFF. The V gene is TRBV20-1, the J gene TRBJ2-1; 7 bases fit TRBD1. Germline CDR1 DFQATT, CDR2 SNEGSKA (reference sequence). This CDR3 region has 12 residues. Trimming took 6 bases from V and 6 from J; bases not matched to a gene: 5.

As regards this clonotype: The junction and the germline gene differ at one end; a read error may be behind it. The rearrangement joins TRBV5-6 to TRBJ2-3; D is unclear. Germline-derived CDR1 and CDR2 are SGHDT and YYEEEE. This CDR3 region has 14 residues. The CDR3 here is CVSSPQWSADTQYF. CDR3 DNA sequence: TGTGTCAGCAGCCCTCAGTGGTCGGCAGATACGCAGTATTTT.

This clonotype was seen many times. This chain connects TRBV7-8 to TRBJ1-5; the match to TRBD1 covers 10 bases. The CDR3 consists of 17 residues. CDR1 is SGHVS and CDR2 is FQNEAQ in the germline V gene. The V segment lost 5 bases and the J segment 5 bases; nucleotides outside the gene matches: 12. DNA for the CDR3: TGTGCCAGCAGCCCGTTGGCGGGACAGGGGTGGTATCAGCCCCAGCATTTT. It yields the protein CASSPLAGQGWYQPQHF.

As to this clonotype: A much bigger clone sits one base away, suggesting this may be a read error. V usage is TRBV5-4 and J usage is TRBJ2-3; 7 nucleotides match TRBD2. The germline gives CDR1 SGHNT, CDR2 YYREEE (reference sequence). The CDR3 spans 16 residues. V trimming: 0 bases; J trimming: 11 bases; junction bases outside the gene matches: 15. This CDR3 reads CASSLGGAGSTGMQYF. DNA of the CDR3: TGTGCCAGCAGCTTGGGGGGAGCGGGAAGCACAGGTATGCAGTATTTT.

The chain couples TRBV4-2 to TRBJ1-4; D remains ambiguous. The germline gives CDR1 LGHNA, CDR2 YNFKEQ. This CDR3 spans 13 amino acids. V was shortened by 11 bases and J by 12 bases, with 22 bases between the two germline ends. CDR3 sequence reads: CAGNHPDRTELFF. The DNA of the CDR3 is TGTGCCGGCAACCACCCGGACCGAACGGAACTGTTTTTT.

Points on this clonotype: Sequence at one end of the junction differs from germline and may be a read error. The J gene is TRBJ2-7, the V gene TRBV29-1, with D maybe TRBD1 (6 bases). The better agreement between TRBJ2-1 and the DNA end casts doubt on the J call. CDR3 length: 12 amino acids. Germline CDR1 and CDR2: SQVTM and ANQGSEA. Here the CDR3 DNA reads TGTAGCGCCCGGGACACATCCTACGAGCAGTTCTTC. Its translation: CSARDTSYEQFF.

Remarks on this clonotype: Compared with germline, one end of the junction differs, possibly owing to a read error. CDR3 protein: CARSLSASAETRYF. The CDR3, as DNA: TGTGCCAGGAGCTTATCGGCTAGCGCAGAGACCCGGTACTTC. This rearrangement joins TRBV7-8 to TRBJ2-5, with a weak D call TRBD2 (6 bases). The CDR3 sequence is 14 residues long. Germline loops: CDR1 SGHVS, CDR2 FQNEAQ. Using reference TRBV7-8 and TRBJ2-5 for the parts outside the CDR3, the full variable domain is GAGVSQSPRYKVAKRGQDVALRCDPISGHVSLFWYQQALGQGPEFLTYFQNEAQLDKSGLPSDRFFAERPEGSVSTLKIQRTQQEDSAVYLCARSLSASAETRYFGPGTRLLVL.

Worth noting for this clonotype: The conserved closing phenylalanine or tryptophan is absent in this CDR3, likely reflecting a read error. No DNA is shown, since the ends of the CDR3 on it are uncertain; the CDR3 is the one TCRdb lists. The V and J genes are TRBV6-5 and TRBJ2-1; whether TRBD2, the table's D call, matches the DNA was not checked. The CDR3 extends over 13 residues, inclusive of both ends. CDR1 is MNHEY and CDR2 is SVGAGI in the germline V gene. This CDR3 reads CASGQTRDGEQFL.

This sequence joins TRBV18 and TRBJ2-7, with 10 bases matching TRBD2. CDR1 and CDR2 (germline): KGHSH, LQKENI. This CDR3 is 16 amino acids long. CDR3 loop: CASSPPLAGNVHEQYV. In nucleotides, the CDR3 is TGTGCGAGCTCACCACCACTAGCGGGAAACGTCCACGAGCAGTACGTC.

This clonotype was seen at least ten times. The V call is TRBV12-3 or TRBV12-4, the J call TRBJ1-1, with D perhaps matching TRBD1 (6 bases). The V and J ends lost 3 bases and 4 bases respectively, with 12 bases between them. CDR3 length: 14 residues. Here the CDR3 DNA reads TGTGCCAGCAGTTTCGGGGGCGCGGGCACTGAAGCTTTCTTT. The encoded protein is CASSFGGAGTEAFF.

In regard to this clonotype: Since the CDR3 does not end with the conserved phenylalanine or tryptophan, this likely comes from a read error. The rearrangement links TRBV6-5 to TRBJ1-1; D remains ambiguous. The ends were cut back, 7 bases at V and 2 bases at J, with 5 bases in the middle. The CDR3 totals 11 residues. Germline V CDR1 and CDR2: MNHEY, SVGAGI. CDR3 bases: TGTGCCAGCAATTATAACACTGAAGCTTTCTTA. It codes for CASNYNTEAFL.

This clonotype was found many times. V usage is TRBV28 and J usage is TRBJ2-1; no definite D call. Germline CDR1 reads MDHEN; CDR2 reads SYDVKM. V lost 7 bases to trimming and J lost 2 bases, with 15 bases between them. The CDR3 has 15 amino acids. CDR3 DNA sequence: TGTGCCAGCACCGCCCACAGCCGACCCTACAATGAGCAGTTCTTC. Its protein is CASTAHSRPYNEQFF.

Concerning this clonotype itself: The conserved final phenylalanine or tryptophan is absent from the CDR3, which likely points to a read error. This chain uses TRBV29-1 with TRBJ2-1; 7 bases match TRBD2. Trimming cost V 4 bases and J 0 bases; bases outside gene matches: 9. CDR1 and CDR2 from the germline V gene are SQVTM and ANQGSEA. The CDR3 spans 16 residues. CDR3: CSVGDLAASSYNEQFV. The CDR3 coding sequence is TGCAGCGTTGGAGATCTAGCGGCCAGCTCCTACAATGAGCAGTTCGTA.

Worth noting for this clonotype: The germline gene is not matched at one end of the junction; a read error may be the cause. V and J are TRBV11-2 and TRBJ2-5; tentatively, D is TRBD2 (6 bases). The CDR3 is 13 residues long. In germline, CDR1 is SGHAT, CDR2 FQNNGV. CDR3 DNA: TGTGCCAGCAGCTTTACGGGGGAAGAGAACCAGTACTTC. Protein product: CASSFTGEENQYF.